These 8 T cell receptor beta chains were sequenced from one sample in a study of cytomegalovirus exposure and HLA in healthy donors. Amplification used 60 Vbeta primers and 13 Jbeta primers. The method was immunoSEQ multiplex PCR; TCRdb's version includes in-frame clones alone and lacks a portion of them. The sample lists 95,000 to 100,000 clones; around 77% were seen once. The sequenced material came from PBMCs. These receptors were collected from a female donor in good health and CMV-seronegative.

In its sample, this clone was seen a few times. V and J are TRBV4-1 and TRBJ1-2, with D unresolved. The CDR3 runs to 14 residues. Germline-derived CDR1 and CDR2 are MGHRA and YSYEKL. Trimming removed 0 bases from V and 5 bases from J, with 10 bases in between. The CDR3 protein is CASSQEGLWYGYTF. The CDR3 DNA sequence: TGCGCCAGCAGCCAAGAGGGCCTATGGTATGGCTACACCTTC.

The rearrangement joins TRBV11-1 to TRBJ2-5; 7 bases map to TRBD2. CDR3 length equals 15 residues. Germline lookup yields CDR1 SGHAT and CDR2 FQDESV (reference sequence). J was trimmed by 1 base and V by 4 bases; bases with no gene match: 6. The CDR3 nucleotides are TGTGCCAGCAGCTCAGCTCGACTAGCCCAAGAGACCCAGTACTTC. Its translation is CASSSARLAQETQYF.

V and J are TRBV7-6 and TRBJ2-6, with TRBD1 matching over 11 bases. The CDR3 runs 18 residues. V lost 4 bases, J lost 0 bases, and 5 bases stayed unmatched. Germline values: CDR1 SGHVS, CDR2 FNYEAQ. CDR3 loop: CASSWDRGTLSGANVLTF. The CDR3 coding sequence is TGTGCCAGCAGCTGGGACAGGGGGACACTCTCTGGGGCCAACGTCCTGACTTTC.

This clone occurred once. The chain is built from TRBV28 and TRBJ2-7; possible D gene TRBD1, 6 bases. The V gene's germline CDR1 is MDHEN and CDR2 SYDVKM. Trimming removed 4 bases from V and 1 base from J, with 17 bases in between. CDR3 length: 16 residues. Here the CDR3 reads CASSSNQGRRSYEQYF. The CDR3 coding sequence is TGTGCCAGCAGTTCAAACCAGGGGCGCCGATCCTACGAGCAGTACTTC. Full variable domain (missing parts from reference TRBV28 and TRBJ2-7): DVKVTQSSRYLVKRTGEKVFLECVQDMDHENMFWYRQDPGLGLRLIYFSYDVKMKEKGDIPEGYSVSREKKERFSLILESASTNQTSMYLCASSSNQGRRSYEQYFGPGTRLTVT.

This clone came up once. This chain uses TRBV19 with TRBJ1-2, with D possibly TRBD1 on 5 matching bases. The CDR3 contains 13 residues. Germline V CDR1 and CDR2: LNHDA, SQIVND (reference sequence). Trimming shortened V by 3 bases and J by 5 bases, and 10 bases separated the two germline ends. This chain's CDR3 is CASSMDTQYGYTF. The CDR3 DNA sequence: TGTGCCAGTAGTATGGACACTCAATATGGCTACACCTTC.

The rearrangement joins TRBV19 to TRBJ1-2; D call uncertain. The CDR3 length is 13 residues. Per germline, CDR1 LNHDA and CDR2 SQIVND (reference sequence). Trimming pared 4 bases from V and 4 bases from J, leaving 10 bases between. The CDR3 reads CASSTGLGYGYTF. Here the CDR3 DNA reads TGTGCCAGTAGTACCGGGTTAGGCTATGGCTACACCTTC.

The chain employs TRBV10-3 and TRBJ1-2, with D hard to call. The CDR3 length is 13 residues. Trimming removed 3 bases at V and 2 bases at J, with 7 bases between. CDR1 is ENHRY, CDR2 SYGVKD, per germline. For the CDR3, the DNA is TGTGCCATCAGTGACGGAGCAAACTATGGCTACACCTTC. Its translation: CAISDGANYGYTF.

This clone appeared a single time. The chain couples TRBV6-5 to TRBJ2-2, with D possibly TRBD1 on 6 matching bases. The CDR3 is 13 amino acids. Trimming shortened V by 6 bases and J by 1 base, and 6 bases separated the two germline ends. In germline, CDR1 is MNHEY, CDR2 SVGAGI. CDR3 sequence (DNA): TGTGCCAGCAGGACAGGGAACACCGGGGAGCTGTTTTTT. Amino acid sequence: CASRTGNTGELFF.